This T cell receptor (beta chain) was retrieved from a study of PD-1 blockade in classical Hodgkin lymphoma. About the study: The nivolumab dose that patients received was 3 mg/kg, given intravenously every 2 weeks. Regarding the study as a whole: By C4D1, CD4+ diversity increased significantly, especially in complete responders. Those starting nivolumab under 1 year post-ASCT were excluded. Complete responders' diversity at baseline resembled that of newly diagnosed patients.

Turning to this clone: The target antigen is unknown.

Here immunoSEQ multiplex PCR was the method, and the copy in TCRdb shows in-frame clones only, minus some. The table has 35,000 to 40,000 clones, almost 90% seen once; the top ten hold 7% to 8%. CDR1 is MNHNS, CDR2 SASEGT, per germline. This CDR3 comprises 14 residues. Trimming removed 2 bases from V and 5 bases from J; junction bases left unmatched: 0. Exposure to brentuximab vedotin varied, and each patient had relapsed following autologous stem cell transplantation. The chain is built from TRBV6-1 and TRBJ2-5, with 12 bases fitting TRBD2. This TCR was recovered from a human donor with classical Hodgkin lymphoma. Sequenced here: peripheral blood mononuclear cells (PBMCs), sampled before the second cycle of nivolumab. The CDR3 is CASSELAGGETQYF. The CDR3, as DNA: TGTGCCAGCAGTGAACTAGCGGGAGGGGAGACCCAGTACTTC.